This TCR beta chain appears in the sequencing data of a study of T cell responses to AZD1222 COVID-19 vaccine (dated by TCRdb to about 2021). Background on the whole study: AZD1222 recipients whose second dose came at about 4 weeks and those whose second dose came at about 12 weeks were combined into one group, since spike-specific TCR depth and breadth did not differ between the two schedules. A total of about 250 trial participants underwent TCR sequencing, of whom more than 200 had received two doses of AZD1222 and some 26 had received two doses of the MenACWY control vaccine. Trial participants were enrolled by age into 18-55, 56-69 and 70-plus year subgroups, with about 150, 28 and 57 TCR-sequenced participants respectively.

The CDR3 regions of human TCRbeta chains were analyzed by immunosequencing. In the source study's methods: TCRs in the repertoires were matched against a reference library of SARS-CoV-2-specific TCRs that had been generated with the MIRA antigen-specificity platform. Breadth was defined as the fraction of unique TCRs that were SARS-CoV-2-associated. Depth was defined as the fraction of total T cells that were SARS-CoV-2-associated. Using the MIRA data, each spike-specific TCR was mapped to the spike region that the TCR reacts to and placed in a CD4 or CD8 class. Log10-transformed breadth and depth values were compared by one-way ANOVA with Sidak's multiple comparisons tests. TCRdb took this table from immuneACCESS and kept in-frame rearrangements with V and J called. Such tables lack part of the clones; where checked against another copy, unresolved V genes explain under half of the gap, and the rest is unexplained. V and J calls and clone size are as listed in that table; D and trimming were resolved from the DNA. Across this sample there are around 92,000 clones, with under 90% seen only once. The ten largest clones capture 10% of the sample.

Trimming at the junction amounts to 3 bases on V and 5 bases on J, and the germline ends lie 19 bases apart. The CDR3 covers 16 residues, taking in both the cysteine and the phenylalanine. Here the CDR3 DNA is all that survives: 48 bases in frame from base 1. CDR1 MGHRA and CDR2 YSYEKL are derived from the germline V gene. Turning to this clone: What this receptor recognizes is not known. The input lacks base qualities; no much larger clone sits a single base away.

The paper as a whole reports these results and caveats: Vaccine-associated CD4 TCRs spanned the whole spike protein, with dominant responses in regions 160-218 and 743-854. Epitopes outside the regions mutated in the B.1.351 and B.1.1.7 variants were reportedly recognized by nearly half of the unique spike-specific TCRs. Most participants were white British and females outnumbered males, and the authors suggested that clonal diversity may have been underestimated. Because no day 14 peak-response samples were available, the repertoires could be characterized only after the peak T cell response. Conclusions about previously exposed vaccinees were limited because only six or seven AZD1222 recipients were SARS-CoV-2 seropositive at baseline. A significant rise in spike-specific TCR breadth and depth was observed after two AZD1222 doses relative to day 0 and relative to MenACWY recipients. In the small 56-69-year group, the increase in depth fell short of significance, most likely because of low power.

The sample's time point, from its label and the paper: baseline before first vaccination. The vaccinee samples were drawn from two UK trials, COV001 and COV002, one of which was a single-blind randomized controlled phase 2/3 trial testing AZD1222 (ChAdOx1 nCoV-19) in healthy adults. For TCRbeta chain sequencing, PBMC samples from trial participants were taken at day 0 and at day 28 after the second dose. Rearrangement joined TRBV4-1 to TRBJ2-5, with the D gene tentatively TRBD1 or TRBD2, based on 6 matching bases in each. This clonotype was sampled from an adult in good health. This sample comprised peripheral blood, obtained on day 0 of AZD1222 vaccination. CDR3 sequence: CASSHSHEGGRETQYF. DNA sequence: TGCGCCAGCAGCCACTCTCATGAGGGGGGCAGGGAGACCCAGTACTTC.